This T cell receptor beta chain was identified in a study of T cells in Graves' hyperthyroidism and ophthalmopathy. In its sample, this clonotype was seen a few times. The ends lost 6 bases at V and 3 bases at J; junction bases unmatched: 11. The CDR3 contains 16 residues. Germline V gene sequence: CDR1 SNHLY, CDR2 FYNNEI. Amplification yielded TCR beta CDR3 regions, with RNA transcripts as the source. The HTBI primer set was used in a first-round RT-PCR of the TCR CDR3. TCRdb itself ran the multiplex PCR reads through MiXCR, one entry per CDR3 protein. This table has about 720,000 distinct CDR3 sequences, 15% to 20% appearing once.

The V and J genes are TRBV2 and TRBJ1-2, with TRBD1 matching over 9 bases. Sequenced material: blood. The sequence was collected from a woman in her forties or fifties with Graves' hyperthyroidism that later progressed to Graves' ophthalmopathy. The DNA for the CDR3 is TGTGCCAGCAGGGGAAATCCGCGGACAGGGGACTATGGCTACACCTTC. Protein product: CASRGNPRTGDYGYTF.